This TCR beta chain was observed in a study of cytomegalovirus exposure and HLA in healthy donors. Whole-study results and caveats: Previously analyzed data showed that most TCR beta V segments were productive at a frequency of about 87% or about 30%. The authors excluded some V segments, including TRBV6-2 and TRBV6-3, as indistinguishable. It was 150 or so TCR beta chains that were listed as cytomegalovirus-associated.

The germline CDR1 and CDR2 sequences are GTSNPN and SVGIG (reference sequence). The V gene lost 1 base and the J gene lost 8 bases, with 17 bases spanning the gap. The CDR3 has 15 amino acids. Details on this clone: Antigen specificity is unknown.

60 Vbeta and 13 Jbeta primers were used in PCR. The method was immunoSEQ multiplex PCR; TCRdb's version includes in-frame clones alone and lacks a portion of them. The sample includes 95,000 to 150,000 clones, around 80% of them seen just once. J is TRBJ1-4 and V is TRBV30, with TRBD1 as a possible D gene (5 bases). Sequencing was done on a sample of PBMCs. The TCR comes from a female donor in good health and CMV-seronegative. DNA of the CDR3: TGTGCCTGGAGTGCTAACCGGGCCGGGGGAGAAAAACTGTTTTTT. Translation: CAWSANRAGGEKLFF.